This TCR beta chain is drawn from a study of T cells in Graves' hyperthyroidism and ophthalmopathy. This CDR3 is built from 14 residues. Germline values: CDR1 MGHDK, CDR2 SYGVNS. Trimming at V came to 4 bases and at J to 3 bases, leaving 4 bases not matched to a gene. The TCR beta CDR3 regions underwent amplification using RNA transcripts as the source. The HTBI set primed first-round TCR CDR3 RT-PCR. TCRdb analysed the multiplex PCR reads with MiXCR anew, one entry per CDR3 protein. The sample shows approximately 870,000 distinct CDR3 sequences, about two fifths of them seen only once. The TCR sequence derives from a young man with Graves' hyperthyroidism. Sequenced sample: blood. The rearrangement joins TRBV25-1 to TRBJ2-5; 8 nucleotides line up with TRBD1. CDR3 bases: TGTGCCAGCAGTGGGACAGGGATGGAAGAGACCCAGTACTTC. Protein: CASSGTGMEETQYF.